The 2 T cell receptor beta chains below all came from one sample that was sequenced in a study of beta chain features in type 1 diabetes. Sequencing targeted expressed TCRB transcripts, as all isolated RNA had been reverse transcribed. Produced via immunoSEQ multiplex PCR; TCRdb's table is partial and in-frame only. Of a few hundred thousand clones in the sample, around 20% were seen once. Sample: naive CD4+ T cells from blood. These receptors all come from a young woman in good health.

This clone was counted only a few times. The J gene is TRBJ2-3, the V gene TRBV5-1; D is perhaps TRBD1 (6 bases). Germline V gene data show CDR1 as SGHRS and CDR2 as YFSETQ. V shed 7 bases and J shed 3 bases, with 12 bases lying between them. This CDR3 has 13 amino acids. The CDR3 loop is CASGGTGTDTQYF. CDR3 bases: TGCGCCAGCGGCGGAACAGGGACAGATACGCAGTATTTT.

V is TRBV7-8 and J is TRBJ1-2, with 7 bases identical to TRBD1. The CDR3 runs to 13 residues. The germline V gene has CDR1 SGHVS and CDR2 FQNEAQ. V lost 1 base, J lost 6 bases, and 2 bases stayed unmatched. In DNA form, the CDR3 reads TGTGCCAGCAGCTTAGGACAGGGCCATGGCTACACCTTC. Protein sequence: CASSLGQGHGYTF.